This entry concerns a single T cell receptor beta chain. Its antigen is still unknown. This record comes from a study of T cell responses to AZD1222 COVID-19 vaccine. Whole-study findings and limits: The donor cohort was predominantly white British with a female majority, and clonal diversity may have been underestimated.

The table came from immunoSEQ multiplex PCR; TCRdb's copy has only in-frame clones and leaves some out. The table lists roughly 55,000 clones, about 85% of them singletons, with 3.9% in the top ten. The sequence was collected from an adult in good health. The sequenced sample was peripheral blood, obtained on day 0 of AZD1222 vaccination.

The CDR3 reads CASSLGRGYRTGELFF. CDR3 DNA: TGTGCCAGCAGCCTCGGGAGGGGGTATAGGACCGGGGAGCTGTTTTTT. The chain recombines TRBV11-2 with TRBJ2-2, with TRBD2 identical over 8 bases. There are 16 residues in the CDR3. The V gene end was trimmed by 5 bases and the J gene end by 5 bases; junction bases not matched to a gene: 10. CDR1 is SGHAT and CDR2 is FQNNGV in the germline V gene.